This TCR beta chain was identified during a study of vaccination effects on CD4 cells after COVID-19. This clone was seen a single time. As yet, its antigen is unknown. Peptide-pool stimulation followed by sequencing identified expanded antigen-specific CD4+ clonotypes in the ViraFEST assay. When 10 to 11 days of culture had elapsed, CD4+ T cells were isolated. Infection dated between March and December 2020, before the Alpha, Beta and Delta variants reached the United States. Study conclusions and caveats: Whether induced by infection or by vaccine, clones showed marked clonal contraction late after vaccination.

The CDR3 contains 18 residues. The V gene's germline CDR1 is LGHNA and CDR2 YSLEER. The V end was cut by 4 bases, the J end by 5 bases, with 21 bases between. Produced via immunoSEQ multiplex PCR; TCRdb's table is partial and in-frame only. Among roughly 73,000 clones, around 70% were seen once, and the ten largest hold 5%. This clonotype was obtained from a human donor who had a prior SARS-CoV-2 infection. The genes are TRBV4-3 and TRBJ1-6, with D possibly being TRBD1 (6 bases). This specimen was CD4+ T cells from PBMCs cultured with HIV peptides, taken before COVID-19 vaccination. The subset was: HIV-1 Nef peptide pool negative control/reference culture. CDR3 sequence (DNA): TGCGCCAGCAGCCCTATCCATGGCGGACAGAAACATAATTCACCCCTCCACTTT. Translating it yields CASSPIHGGQKHNSPLHF.